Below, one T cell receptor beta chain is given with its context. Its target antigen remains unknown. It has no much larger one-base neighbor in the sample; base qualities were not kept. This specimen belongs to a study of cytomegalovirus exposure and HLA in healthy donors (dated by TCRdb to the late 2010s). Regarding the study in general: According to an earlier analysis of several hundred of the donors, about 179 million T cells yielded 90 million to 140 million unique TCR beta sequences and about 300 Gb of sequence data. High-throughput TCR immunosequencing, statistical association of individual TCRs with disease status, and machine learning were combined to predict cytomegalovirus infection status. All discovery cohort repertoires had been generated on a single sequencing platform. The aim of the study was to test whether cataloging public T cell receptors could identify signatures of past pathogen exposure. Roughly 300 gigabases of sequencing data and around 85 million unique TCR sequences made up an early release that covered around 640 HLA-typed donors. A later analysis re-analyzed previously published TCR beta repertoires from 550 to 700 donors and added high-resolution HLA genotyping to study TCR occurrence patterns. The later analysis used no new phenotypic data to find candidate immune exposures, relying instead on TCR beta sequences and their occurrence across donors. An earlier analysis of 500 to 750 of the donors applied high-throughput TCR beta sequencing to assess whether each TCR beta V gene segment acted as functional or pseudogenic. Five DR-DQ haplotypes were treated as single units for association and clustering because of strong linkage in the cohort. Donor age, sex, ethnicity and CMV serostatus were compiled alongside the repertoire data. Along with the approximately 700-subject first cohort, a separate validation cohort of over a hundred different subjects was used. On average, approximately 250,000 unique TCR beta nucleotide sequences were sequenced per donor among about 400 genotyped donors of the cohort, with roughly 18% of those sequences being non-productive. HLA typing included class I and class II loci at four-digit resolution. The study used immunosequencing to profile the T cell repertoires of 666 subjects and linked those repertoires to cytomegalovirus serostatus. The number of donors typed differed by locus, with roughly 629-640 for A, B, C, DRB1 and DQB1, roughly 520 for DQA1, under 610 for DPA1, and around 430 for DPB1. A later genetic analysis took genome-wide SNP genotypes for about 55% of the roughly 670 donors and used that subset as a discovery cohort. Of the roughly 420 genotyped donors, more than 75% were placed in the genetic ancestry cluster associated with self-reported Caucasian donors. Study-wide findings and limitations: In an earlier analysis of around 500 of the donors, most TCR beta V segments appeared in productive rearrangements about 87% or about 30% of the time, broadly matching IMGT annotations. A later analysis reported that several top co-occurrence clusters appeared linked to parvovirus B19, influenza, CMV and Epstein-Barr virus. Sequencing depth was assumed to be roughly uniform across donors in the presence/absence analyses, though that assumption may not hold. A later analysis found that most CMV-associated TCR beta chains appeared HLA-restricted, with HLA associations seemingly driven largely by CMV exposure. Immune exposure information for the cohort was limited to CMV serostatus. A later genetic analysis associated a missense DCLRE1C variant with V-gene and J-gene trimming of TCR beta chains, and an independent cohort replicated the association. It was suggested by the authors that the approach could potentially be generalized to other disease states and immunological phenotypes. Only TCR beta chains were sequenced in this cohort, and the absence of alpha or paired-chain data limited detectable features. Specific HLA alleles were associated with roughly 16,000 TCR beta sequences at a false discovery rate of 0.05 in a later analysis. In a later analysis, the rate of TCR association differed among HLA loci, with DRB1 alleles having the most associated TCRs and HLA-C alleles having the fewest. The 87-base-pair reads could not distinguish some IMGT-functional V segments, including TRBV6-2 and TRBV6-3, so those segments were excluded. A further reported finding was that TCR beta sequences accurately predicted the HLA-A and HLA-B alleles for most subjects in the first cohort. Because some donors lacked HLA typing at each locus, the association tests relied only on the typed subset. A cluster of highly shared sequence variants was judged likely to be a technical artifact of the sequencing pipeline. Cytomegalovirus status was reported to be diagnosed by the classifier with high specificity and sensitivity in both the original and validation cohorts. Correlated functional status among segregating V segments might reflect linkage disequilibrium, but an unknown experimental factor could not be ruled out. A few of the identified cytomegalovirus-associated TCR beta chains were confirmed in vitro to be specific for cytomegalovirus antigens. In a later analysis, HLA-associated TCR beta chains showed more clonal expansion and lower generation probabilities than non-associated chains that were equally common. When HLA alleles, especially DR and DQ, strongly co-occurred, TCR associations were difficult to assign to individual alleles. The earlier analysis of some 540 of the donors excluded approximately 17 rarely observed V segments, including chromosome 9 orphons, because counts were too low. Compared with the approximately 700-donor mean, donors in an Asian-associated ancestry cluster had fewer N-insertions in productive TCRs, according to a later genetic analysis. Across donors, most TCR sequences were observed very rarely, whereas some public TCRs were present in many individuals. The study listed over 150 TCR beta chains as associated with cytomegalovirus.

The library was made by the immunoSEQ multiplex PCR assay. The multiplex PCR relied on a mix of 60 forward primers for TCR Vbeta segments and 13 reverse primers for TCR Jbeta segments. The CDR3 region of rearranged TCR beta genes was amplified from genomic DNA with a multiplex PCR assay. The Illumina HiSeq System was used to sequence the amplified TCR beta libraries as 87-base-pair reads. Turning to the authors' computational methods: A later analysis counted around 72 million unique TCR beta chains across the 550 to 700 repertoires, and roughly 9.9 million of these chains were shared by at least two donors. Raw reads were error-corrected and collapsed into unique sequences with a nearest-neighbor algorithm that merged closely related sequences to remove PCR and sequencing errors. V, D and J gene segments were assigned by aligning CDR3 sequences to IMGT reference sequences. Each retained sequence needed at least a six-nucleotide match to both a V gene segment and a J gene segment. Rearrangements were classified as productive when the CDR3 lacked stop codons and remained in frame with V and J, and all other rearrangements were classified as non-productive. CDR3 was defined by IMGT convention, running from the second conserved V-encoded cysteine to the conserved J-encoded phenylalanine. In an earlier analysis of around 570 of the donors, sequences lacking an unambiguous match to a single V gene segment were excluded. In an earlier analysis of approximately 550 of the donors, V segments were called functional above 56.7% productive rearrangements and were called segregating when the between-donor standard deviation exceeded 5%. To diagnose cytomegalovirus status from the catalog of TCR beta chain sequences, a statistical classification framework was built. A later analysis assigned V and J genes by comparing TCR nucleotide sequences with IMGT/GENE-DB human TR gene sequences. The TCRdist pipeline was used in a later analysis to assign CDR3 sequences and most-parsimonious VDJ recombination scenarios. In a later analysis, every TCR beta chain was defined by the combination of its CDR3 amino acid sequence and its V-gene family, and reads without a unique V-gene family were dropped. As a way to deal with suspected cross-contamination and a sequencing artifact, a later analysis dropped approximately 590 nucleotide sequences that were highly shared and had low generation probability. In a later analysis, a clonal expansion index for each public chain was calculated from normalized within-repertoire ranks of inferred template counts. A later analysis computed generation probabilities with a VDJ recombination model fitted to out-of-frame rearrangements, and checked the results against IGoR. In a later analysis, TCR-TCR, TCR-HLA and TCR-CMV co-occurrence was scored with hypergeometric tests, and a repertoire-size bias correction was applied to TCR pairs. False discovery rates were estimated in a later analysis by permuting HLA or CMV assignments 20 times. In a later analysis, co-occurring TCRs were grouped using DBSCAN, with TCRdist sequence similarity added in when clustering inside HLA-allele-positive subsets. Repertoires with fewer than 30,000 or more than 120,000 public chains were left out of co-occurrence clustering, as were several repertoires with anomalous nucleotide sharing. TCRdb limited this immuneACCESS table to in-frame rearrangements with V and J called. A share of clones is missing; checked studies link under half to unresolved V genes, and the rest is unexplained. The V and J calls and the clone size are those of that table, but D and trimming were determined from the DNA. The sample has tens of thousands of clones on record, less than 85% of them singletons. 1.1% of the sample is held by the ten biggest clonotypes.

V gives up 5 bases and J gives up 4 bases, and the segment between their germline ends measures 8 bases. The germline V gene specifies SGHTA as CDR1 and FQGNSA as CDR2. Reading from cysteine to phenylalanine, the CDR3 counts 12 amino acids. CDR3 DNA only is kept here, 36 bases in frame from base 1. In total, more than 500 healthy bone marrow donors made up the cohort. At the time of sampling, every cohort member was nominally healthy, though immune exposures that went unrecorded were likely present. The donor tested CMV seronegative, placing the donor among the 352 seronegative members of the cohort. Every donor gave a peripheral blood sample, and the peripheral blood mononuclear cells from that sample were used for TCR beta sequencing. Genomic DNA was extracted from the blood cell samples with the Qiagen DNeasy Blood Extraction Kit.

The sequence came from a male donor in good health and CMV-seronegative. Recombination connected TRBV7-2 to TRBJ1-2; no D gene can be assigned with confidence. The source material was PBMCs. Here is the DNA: TGTGCCAGCAGCACGAGATCCTATGGCTACACCTTC. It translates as CASSTRSYGYTF.